These T cell receptor beta chains were read from a single sample in a study of neurological immune-mediated disorders. TCRdb recomputed calls from the 5' RACE reads with MiXCR, one row per CDR3 protein. Of 95,000 or so distinct CDR3 sequences in the sample, around 3.3% were seen once. Sequencing used PBMCs. The receptors shown here come from a woman between 18 and 29 years old with multiple sclerosis. Both conserved end residues are trimmed from each CDR3. The size of a clone is reported for some rows only, either as once, few or many, or as a class for expanded clones.

V: TRBV7-9; length: 13; size: many; J: TRBJ2-1; CDR3: ASGPTSGKGYEQF
V: TRBV5-1; length: 18; size: few; J: TRBJ2-3; CDR3: ANSSEGLGTAVNTPNTQY
V: TRBV7-2; length: 13; size: many; J: TRBJ2-3; CDR3: ASSLSPWGTDTQY
V: TRBV24-1; length: 13; size: -; J: TRBJ2-1; CDR3: ATSEGLAGPNEQF
V: TRBV6-1; length: 13; size: many; J: TRBJ2-1; CDR3: ASSDDSGGYNEQF
V: TRBV5-1; length: 14; size: many; J: TRBJ2-3; CDR3: ASSRNDRGRPDTQY
V: TRBV5-6; length: 13; size: many; J: TRBJ1-6; CDR3: ASSLAVSWDSPLH
V: TRBV5-1; length: 13; size: many; J: TRBJ2-5; CDR3: ASSTLGGSQETQY
V: TRBV2; length: 11; size: many; J: TRBJ2-4; CDR3: ASSELWKNIQY
V: TRBV9; length: 16; size: many; J: TRBJ2-6; CDR3: ASSSRDRVFSGANVLT
V: TRBV5-6; length: 13; size: many; J: TRBJ1-2; CDR3: ASSLFPKPFYGYT
V: TRBV5-1; length: 10; size: many; J: TRBJ2-3; CDR3: ASSSGSDTQY
V: TRBV20-1; length: 12; size: many; J: TRBJ2-3; CDR3: SGSGSGHTDTQY
V: TRBV28; length: 9; size: many; J: TRBJ1-6; CDR3: ASSFDHFRT
V: TRBV7-9; length: 11; size: many; J: TRBJ1-2; CDR3: ASSPGGDYGYT
V: TRBV12-3/TRBV12-4; length: 12; size: many; J: TRBJ2-6; CDR3: ASSPHSGANVLT
V: TRBV6-6; length: 12; size: few; J: TRBJ2-7; CDR3: ASSYEGQGYEQY
V: TRBV7-2; length: 14; size: many; J: TRBJ2-1; CDR3: ASFSGGGSSYNEQF
V: TRBV6-5; length: 13; size: many; J: TRBJ2-2; CDR3: ASSYSETHTGELF
V: TRBV4-1; length: 13; size: many; J: TRBJ2-5; CDR3: ASSQELAEGETQY
V: TRBV10-2; length: 14; size: -; J: TRBJ1-2; CDR3: ASSSGTDISYRGYT
V: TRBV28; length: 13; size: many; J: TRBJ2-1; CDR3: ASSPPEGQGIKQF
V: TRBV2; length: 10; size: few; J: TRBJ1-2; CDR3: ASRPNVDGYT